These 7 T cell receptor beta chains came from one sample sequenced in a study of CD8 T cells in ankylosing spondylitis. In TCRdb, the 5' RACE reads were re-called with MiXCR into one record per CDR3 protein. The repertoire holds about 240,000 distinct CDR3 sequences, with 7.5% to 9% as singletons. The sequencing input was blood, either unsorted or a sorted T cell fraction (not recorded which). These receptors were collected from a male donor with ankylosing spondylitis or in good health (not recorded which).

This rearrangement joins TRBV7-9 to TRBJ2-5; no reliable D call. Germline CDR1 reads SEHNR; CDR2 reads FQNEAQ (reference sequence). Trimming pared 6 bases from V and 3 bases from J, leaving 14 bases between. The CDR3 totals 14 residues. The CDR3 DNA is TGTGCCAGCAGTTTCAACTGGGCGGAAGAGACCCAGTACTTC. It is translated as CASSFNWAEETQYF.

The chain couples TRBV20-1 to TRBJ2-7; 11 bases line up with TRBD1. The CDR3 has 14 amino acids. CDR1 DFQATT and CDR2 SNEGSKA come from the germline V gene (reference sequence). Trimming took 6 bases from V and 3 from J; bases not matched to a gene: 7. Here the CDR3 reads CSARRDRGNYEQYF. CDR3 coding DNA: TGCAGTGCGCGCCGGGACAGGGGGAACTACGAGCAGTACTTC.

Regarding this clonotype: A clone one base away is much larger, so this may be a read error. The chain employs TRBV12-3 or TRBV12-4 and TRBJ2-2; TRBD2 is a possible D gene (6 bases). CDR3 length: 16 amino acids. Trimming left V 8 bases short and J 2 bases short, with 18 bases between. CDR3 DNA: TGTGCCAGCTGCCTGGAGGGCCTAATCAACACCGGGGAGCTGTTTTTT. Residues: CASCLEGLINTGELFF.

Ten or more counts support this clonotype. The CDR3 nucleotides read TGCGCCAGCAGCCAAGAAAACATTCAGTACTTC. Protein product: CASSQENIQYF. The chain is built from TRBV4-3 and TRBJ2-4; D is uncertain. Trimming left V 0 bases short and J 6 bases short, with 0 bases between. The CDR3 is 11 residues long. Germline V gives CDR1 LGHNA, CDR2 YSLEER.

In its sample, this clonotype was seen many times. This CDR3 reads CASSWTPDTQYF. CDR3 coding DNA: TGCGCCAGCAGCTGGACCCCCGATACGCAGTATTTT. The rearrangement uses TRBV5-1 and TRBJ2-3; no definite D call. The CDR3 spans 12 residues. V was pared by 3 bases and J by 6 bases, with 8 bases between. CDR1 is SGHRS, CDR2 YFSETQ, per germline.

This clonotype was counted ten times or more. J is TRBJ1-4 and V is TRBV6-5; D gene ambiguous. CDR3 length: 14 amino acids. Trimming shortened V by 2 bases and J by 2 bases, and 6 bases separated the two germline ends. CDR1 and CDR2 (germline): MNHEY, SVGAGI. The CDR3 loop is CASSYGSTNEKLFF. In nucleotides, the CDR3 is TGTGCCAGCAGTTACGGGTCCACTAATGAAAAACTGTTTTTT.

This clonotype has more than one count but fewer than ten. This chain uses TRBV20-1 with TRBJ2-5, with 7 nucleotides matching TRBD2. The CDR3 is made up of 14 amino acids. CDR1 is DFQATT, CDR2 SNEGSKA, per germline (reference sequence). The V and J ends lost 5 bases and 7 bases, in that order; junction bases with no gene match: 13. CDR3 sequence: CSAPSGGAIGTQYF. DNA for the CDR3: TGCAGTGCTCCCTCGGGGGGAGCGATAGGGACCCAGTACTTC.